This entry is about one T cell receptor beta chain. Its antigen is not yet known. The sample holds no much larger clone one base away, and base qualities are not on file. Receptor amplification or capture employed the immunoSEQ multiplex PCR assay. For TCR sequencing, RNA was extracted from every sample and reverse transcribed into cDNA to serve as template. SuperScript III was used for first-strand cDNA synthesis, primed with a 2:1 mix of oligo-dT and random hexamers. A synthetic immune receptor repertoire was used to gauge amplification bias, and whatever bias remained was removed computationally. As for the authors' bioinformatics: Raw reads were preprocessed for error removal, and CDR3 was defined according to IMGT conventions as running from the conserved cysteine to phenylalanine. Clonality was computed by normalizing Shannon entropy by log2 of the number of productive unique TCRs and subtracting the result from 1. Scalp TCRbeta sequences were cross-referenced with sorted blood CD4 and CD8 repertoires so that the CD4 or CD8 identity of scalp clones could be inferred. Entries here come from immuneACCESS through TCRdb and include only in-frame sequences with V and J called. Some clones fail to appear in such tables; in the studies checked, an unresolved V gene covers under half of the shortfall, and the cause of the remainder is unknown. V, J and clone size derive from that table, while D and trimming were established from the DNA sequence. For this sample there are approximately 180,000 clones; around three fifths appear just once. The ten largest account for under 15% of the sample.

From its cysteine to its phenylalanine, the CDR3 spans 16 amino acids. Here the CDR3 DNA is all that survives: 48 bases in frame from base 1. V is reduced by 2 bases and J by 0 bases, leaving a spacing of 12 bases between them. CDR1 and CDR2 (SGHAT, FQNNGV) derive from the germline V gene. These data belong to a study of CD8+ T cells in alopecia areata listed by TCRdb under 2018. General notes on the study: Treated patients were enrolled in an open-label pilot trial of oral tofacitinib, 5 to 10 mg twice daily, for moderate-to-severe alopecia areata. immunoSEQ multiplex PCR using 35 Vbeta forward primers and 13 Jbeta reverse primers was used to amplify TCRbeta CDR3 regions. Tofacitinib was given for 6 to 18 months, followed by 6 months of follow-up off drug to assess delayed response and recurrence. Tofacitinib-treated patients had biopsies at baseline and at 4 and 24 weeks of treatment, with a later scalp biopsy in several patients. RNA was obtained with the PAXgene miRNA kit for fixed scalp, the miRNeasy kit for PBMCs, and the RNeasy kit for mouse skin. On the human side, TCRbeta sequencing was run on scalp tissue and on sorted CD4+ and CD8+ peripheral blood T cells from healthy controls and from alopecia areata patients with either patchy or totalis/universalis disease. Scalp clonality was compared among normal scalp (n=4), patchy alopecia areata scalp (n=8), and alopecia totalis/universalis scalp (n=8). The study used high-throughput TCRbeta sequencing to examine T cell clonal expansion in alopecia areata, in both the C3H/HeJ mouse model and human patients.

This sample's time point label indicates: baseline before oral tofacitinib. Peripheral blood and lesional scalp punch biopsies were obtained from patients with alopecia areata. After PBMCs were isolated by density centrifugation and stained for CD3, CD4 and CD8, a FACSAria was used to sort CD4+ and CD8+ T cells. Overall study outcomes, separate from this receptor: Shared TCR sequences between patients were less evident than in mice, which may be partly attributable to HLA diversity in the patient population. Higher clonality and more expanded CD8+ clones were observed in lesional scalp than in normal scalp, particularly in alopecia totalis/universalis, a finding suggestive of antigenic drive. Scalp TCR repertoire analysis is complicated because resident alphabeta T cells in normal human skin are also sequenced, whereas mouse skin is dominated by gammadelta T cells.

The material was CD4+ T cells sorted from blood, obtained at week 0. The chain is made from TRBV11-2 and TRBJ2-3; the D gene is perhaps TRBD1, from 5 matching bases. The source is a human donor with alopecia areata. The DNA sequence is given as TGTGCCAGCAGCTTAAGGGGAATCGCTAGCACAGATACGCAGTATTTT. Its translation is CASSLRGIASTDTQYF.